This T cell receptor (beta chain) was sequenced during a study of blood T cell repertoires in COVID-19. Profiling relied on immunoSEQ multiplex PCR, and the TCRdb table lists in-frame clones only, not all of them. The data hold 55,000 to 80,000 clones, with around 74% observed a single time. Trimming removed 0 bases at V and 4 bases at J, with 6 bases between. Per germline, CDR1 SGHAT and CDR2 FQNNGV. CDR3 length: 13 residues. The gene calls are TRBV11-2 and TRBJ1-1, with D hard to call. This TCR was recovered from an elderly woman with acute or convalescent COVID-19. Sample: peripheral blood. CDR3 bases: TGTGCCAGCAGCTTAGATCGGGGCACTGAAGCTTTCTTT. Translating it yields CASSLDRGTEAFF. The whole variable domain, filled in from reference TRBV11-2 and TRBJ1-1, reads EAGVAQSPRYKIIEKRQSVAFWCNPISGHATLYWYQQILGQGPKLLIQFQNNGVVDDSQLPKDRFSAERLKGVDSTLKIQPAKLEDSAVYLCASSLDRGTEAFFGQGTRLTVV.